This TCR beta chain is from a study of blood T cell repertoires in COVID-19. Across the whole study: The study drew acute and convalescent COVID-19 samples from the United States, Italy and Spain. T cells, B-cell-depleted T cells, or PBMCs supplied cDNA or gDNA.

CDR3 length: 15 amino acids. V was shortened by 3 bases and J by 0 bases, with 11 bases between the two germline ends. Germline CDR1 is MGHRA and CDR2 is YSYEKL. As originally analysed: Reference gene primer amplification yielded estimated nucleated cell counts. Clones were read by immunoSEQ multiplex PCR, and TCRdb kept only the in-frame ones, dropping some. V and J calls and clone size are copied from that table; D and trimming were computed from the DNA. The table lists roughly 220,000 clones, roughly nine tenths of them singletons. Patients of the Seattle cohort, enrolled during active infection, were followed longitudinally.

The specimen was peripheral blood. The receptor was isolated from a woman aged 45-65 years with COVID-19, enrolled during active disease. The chain uses TRBV4-1 and TRBJ1-1, with D tentatively TRBD1 (5 bases). DNA of the CDR3: TGCGCCAGCAGCCAGCTGGGACTTATGAACACTGAAGCTTTCTTT. This translates into CASSQLGLMNTEAFF.